This record looks at one T cell receptor beta chain sequence and its context. CDR3 size: 11 residues. Trimming removed 3 bases from V and 5 bases from J, with 4 bases in between. CDR1 is LGHDT, CDR2 YNNKEL, per germline (reference sequence). These data come from a study of blood T cell repertoires in COVID-19. At the level of the study: Sites across the United States, Italy and Spain contributed samples from acute and convalescent COVID-19. T cells, B-cell-depleted T cells, or PBMCs provided the cDNA or gDNA that served as material.

Sequencing was performed with immunoSEQ multiplex PCR; in TCRdb, only in-frame clones are kept and a portion is missing. This sample has tens of thousands of clones, with about nine tenths found just once. The Seattle patients joined while their infection was active and were tracked longitudinally afterward. The chain employs TRBV3-1 (or the pseudogene TRBV3-2) and TRBJ2-5; D not certain. The clonotype was recovered from an elderly woman with COVID-19, enrolled during active disease. Sequenced sample: peripheral blood. The CDR3 sequence is CASSHLETQYF. CDR3 in DNA: TGTGCCAGCAGCCACCTGGAGACCCAGTACTTC.